This is a list of T cell receptor beta chains from one sample in a study of T-cell memory formation after mild COVID-19. TCRdb ran MiXCR on the 5' RACE reads and lists one entry per CDR3 protein. The sample lists about 14,000 distinct CDR3 sequences; under 25% were seen once. The sample consisted of PBMCs or a T cell subset sorted from them (not recorded which). The receptors were gathered from an adult woman who had mild COVID-19 (a few samples of this study predate the infection). Cell type and time point are not known. Both conserved end residues are part of each CDR3. D genes are given only for firm matches. Only part of the rows carry a size: once, few, many, or a class if the clone is expanded.

d_call j_call cdr3_length v_call clone_size cdr3_aa cdr3_nt
. TRBJ2-7 16 TRBV6-2/TRBV6-3 medium-sized CASSDDDLGLMYEQYF TGTGCCAGCAGTGATGACGACCTAGGACTAATGTACGAGCAGTACTTC
. TRBJ1-4 14 TRBV12-3/TRBV12-4 many CASSLGGLNEKLFF TGTGCCAGCAGTCTAGGGGGGCTCAATGAAAAACTGTTTTTT
TRBD2 TRBJ2-2 15 TRBV11-3 many CASSSRGRGTGELFF TGTGCCAGCAGCTCCCGCGGGAGAGGGACCGGGGAGCTGTTTTTT
. TRBJ2-1 12 TRBV29-1 many CSVLGVLYEQFF TGCAGCGTTCTCGGGGTTTTGTATGAGCAGTTCTTC
. TRBJ2-1 18 TRBV5-1 medium-sized CASMDSGRGHPAYNEQFF TGCGCCAGCATGGACTCCGGTCGGGGACATCCAGCCTACAATGAGCAGTTCTTC
. TRBJ1-1 16 TRBV19 many CASSIKGTPLNTEAFF TGTGCCAGTAGTATAAAGGGTACACCCTTGAACACTGAAGCTTTCTTT
TRBD1 TRBJ1-1 13 TRBV10-3 . CAINRGGNTEAFF TGTGCCATCAACAGGGGCGGAAACACTGAAGCTTTCTTT
. TRBJ1-1 13 TRBV7-9 many CASSLWGGTEAFF TGTGCCAGCAGCTTATGGGGGGGGACTGAAGCTTTCTTT
. TRBJ2-2 17 TRBV24-1 many CATSDPASTGNTGELFF TGTGCCACCAGTGATCCCGCCTCGACAGGCAACACCGGGGAGCTGTTTTTT
. TRBJ1-1 12 TRBV20-1 medium-sized CSGGRRETEAFF TGCAGTGGCGGCAGGCGGGAGACTGAAGCTTTCTTT
. TRBJ2-3 18 TRBV7-9 many CASSSPGYSLTSTDTQYF TGTGCCAGCAGCTCCCCCGGGTACTCCTTAACTAGCACAGATACGCAGTATTTT
. TRBJ1-3 17 TRBV7-2 many CASSPANSLIIGNTIYF TGTGCCAGCAGCCCGGCCAACAGTTTAATTATTGGAAACACCATATATTTT
. TRBJ2-7 15 TRBV12-3/TRBV12-4 many CASSLKVTSTYEQYF TGTGCCAGCAGTTTAAAGGTGACTTCGACCTACGAGCAGTACTTC
. TRBJ1-1 16 TRBV6-5 many CASTLYRGRDNQNTFF TGTGCCAGCACTCTCTACCGGGGCAGGGACAATCAGAATACTTTCTTT
TRBD1 TRBJ1-2 19 TRBV9 many CASSAQDGTGGHHYYGYTF TGTGCCAGCAGCGCCCAAGATGGGACAGGGGGCCACCACTATTATGGCTACACCTTC
TRBD2 TRBJ2-3 18 TRBV7-2 many CASSLVLAGFYSTDTQYF TGTGCCAGCAGCTTAGTACTAGCGGGCTTTTATAGCACAGATACGCAGTATTTT
. TRBJ2-7 17 TRBV7-2 few CASSLGGDSRGSYEQYF TGTGCCAGCAGCTTAGGGGGGGATTCCAGGGGTTCCTACGAGCAGTACTTC
. TRBJ1-3 16 TRBV5-6 once CASSSRGTASGNTIYF TGTGCCAGCAGCTCTCGAGGAACAGCCTCTGGAAACACCATATATTTT